This T cell receptor beta chain was captured in a study of beta chain features in type 1 diabetes. This clone has more than one count but fewer than ten. No antigen is known for it. Relative to the germline gene, one junction end is altered; a read error may explain this. One heparinised blood draw averaging around 100 mL was given by each donor. Reverse transcribing all isolated RNA meant expressed TCRB transcripts were sequenced. Some clones are missing from TCRdb's copy, which holds only in-frame ones; the method was immunoSEQ multiplex PCR. This table holds about 660,000 clones, 11% to 15% found once. Study observations and caveats: The VDJ junctions of type 1 diabetes patients carried fewer insertions and more deletions. For Type 1 diabetes patients, all four CD4+ subsets carried TCRB CDR3s that were moderately but significantly shorter.

The sequenced sample was naive CD4+ T cells from blood. The TCR originated in a man aged 18 to 29 with type 1 diabetes.

Written as DNA, the CDR3 is TGTGCCCGGAGCGGTGCCAATGAGCAGTTCTTC. Its protein product is CARSGANEQFF. V and J are TRBV30 and TRBJ2-1, with D maybe TRBD2 (5 bases). This CDR3 spans 11 amino acids. Germline V gene sequence: CDR1 GTSNPN, CDR2 SVGIG (reference sequence). The variable domain in full, completed from reference TRBV30 and TRBJ2-1, reads SQTIHQWPATLVQPVGSPLSLECTVEGTSNPNLYWYRQAAGRGLQLLFYSVGIGQISSEVPQNLSASRPQDRQFILSSKKLLLSDSGFYLCARSGANEQFFGPGTRLTVL.